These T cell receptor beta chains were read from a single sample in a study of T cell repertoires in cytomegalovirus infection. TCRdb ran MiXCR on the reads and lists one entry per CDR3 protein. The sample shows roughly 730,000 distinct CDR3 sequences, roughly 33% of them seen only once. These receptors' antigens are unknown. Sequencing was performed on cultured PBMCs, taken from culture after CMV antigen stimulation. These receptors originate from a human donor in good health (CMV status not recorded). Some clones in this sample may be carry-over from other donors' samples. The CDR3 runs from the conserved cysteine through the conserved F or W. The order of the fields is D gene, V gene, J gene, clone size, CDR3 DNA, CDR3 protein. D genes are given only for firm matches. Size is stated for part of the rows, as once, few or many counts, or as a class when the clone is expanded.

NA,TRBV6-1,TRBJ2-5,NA,TGTGCCAGCAGTGAAGAAGACAGGTACATCCAAGAGACCCAGTACTTC,CASSEEDRYIQETQYF
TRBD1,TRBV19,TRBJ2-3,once,TGTGCCAGTCGGAGGGGACAGGGGCTTTCAGATACGCAGTATTTT,CASRRGQGLSDTQYF
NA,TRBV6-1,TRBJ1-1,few,TGTGCCAGCAGTCCAGTACAGTCTATAAGGACTGAAGCTTTCTTT,CASSPVQSIRTEAFF
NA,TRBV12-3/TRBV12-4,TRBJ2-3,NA,TGTGCCAGCAAACGAGACACAGATACGCAGTATTTT,CASKRDTDTQYF
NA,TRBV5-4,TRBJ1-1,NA,TGTGCCAGCAGCTTGTTCAGGCTGAACACTGAAGCTTTCTTT,CASSLFRLNTEAFF
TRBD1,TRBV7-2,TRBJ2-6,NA,TGTGCCAGCAGCCCGGACAGGGCGTGGGCCAACGTCCTGACTTTC,CASSPDRAWANVLTF
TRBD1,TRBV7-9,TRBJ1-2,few,TGTGCCAGCAGCCAAGGCCGACAGGGATTCTATGGCTACACCTTC,CASSQGRQGFYGYTF
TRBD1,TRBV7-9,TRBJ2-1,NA,TGTGCCAGCAGCGCCGGGACAGGGGCTTACAATGAGCAGTTCTTC,CASSAGTGAYNEQFF
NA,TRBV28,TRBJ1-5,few,TGTGCCAGCAGGACTACCCTCCCCGGGCAGCCCCAGCATTTT,CASRTTLPGQPQHF
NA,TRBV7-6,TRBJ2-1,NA,TGTGCCAGCAACCAAAGAGGTCGCGAGCAGTTCTTC,CASNQRGREQFF
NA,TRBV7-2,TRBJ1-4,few,TGTGCCAGCAGCTTAGCGGTCAGCCCTAATGAAAAACTGTTTTTT,CASSLAVSPNEKLFF
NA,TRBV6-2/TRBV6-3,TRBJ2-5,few,TGTGCCAGCAGTTACGCGGACCTTGGGCACCAGCGAGAGACCCAGTACTTC,CASSYADLGHQRETQYF
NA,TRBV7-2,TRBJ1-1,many,TGTGCCAGCCTTGGGAGACACGGGGTGAACACTGAAGCTTTCTTT,CASLGRHGVNTEAFF
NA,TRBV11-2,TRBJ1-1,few,TGTGCCAGCAGCCTTCCCGGGTGGGGCGCGGTGAACACTGAAGCTTTCTTT,CASSLPGWGAVNTEAFF
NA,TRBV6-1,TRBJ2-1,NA,TGTGCCAGCAGTGCGAACGGTTACAATGAGCAGTTCTTC,CASSANGYNEQFF
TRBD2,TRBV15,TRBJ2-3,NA,TGTGCCACCAGCTGGGGGGGGAGGGGCACAGATACGCAGTATTTT,CATSWGGRGTDTQYF
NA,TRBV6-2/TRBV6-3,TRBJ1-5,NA,TGTGCCAGCAGGCCGACCGAGGACAATCAGCCCCAGCATTTT,CASRPTEDNQPQHF
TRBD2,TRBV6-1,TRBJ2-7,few,TGTGCCAGCAGTCCCGGGACTAGCGGGGGCCTCCCTTACGAGCAGTACTTC,CASSPGTSGGLPYEQYF
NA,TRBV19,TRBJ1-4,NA,TGTGCCAGTACTCGGGGATCAACTAATGAAAAACTGTTTTTT,CASTRGSTNEKLFF
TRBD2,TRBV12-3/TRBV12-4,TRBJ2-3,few,TGTGCCAGCAGTCTCAGACTAGCGGGGTTACGCACAGATACGCAGTATTTT,CASSLRLAGLRTDTQYF
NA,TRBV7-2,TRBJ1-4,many,TGTGCCAGCAGCGCCAATTACGGGTGGGATGAAAAACTGTTTTTT,CASSANYGWDEKLFF
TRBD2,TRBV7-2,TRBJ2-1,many,TGTGCCAGCAGCTTAGCCTGGGGGCGGGGGGGAGACTCCTACAATGAGCAGTTCTTC,CASSLAWGRGGDSYNEQFF
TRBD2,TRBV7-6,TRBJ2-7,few,TGTGCCAGCAGCTTTCCTAGCGGAATAACCTACGAGCAGTACTTC,CASSFPSGITYEQYF
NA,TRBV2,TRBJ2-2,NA,TGTGCCAGCATCGAACGACTCGCTTTTGGGGAGCTGTTTTTT,CASIERLAFGELFF
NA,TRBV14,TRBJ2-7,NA,TGTGCCAGCAGCCCGGTCTTCCGGACGGAGCCCTACGAGCAGTACTTC,CASSPVFRTEPYEQYF
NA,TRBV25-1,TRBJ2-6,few,TGTGCCAGCAGTCCCGACAGGACTGGGGCCAACGTCCTGACTTTC,CASSPDRTGANVLTF
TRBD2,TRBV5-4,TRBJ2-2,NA,TGTGCCAGCAATCGAAGGTCTAGCGGAAACACCGGGGAGCTGTTTTTT,CASNRRSSGNTGELFF
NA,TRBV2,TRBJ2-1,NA,TGTGCCAGCAGTGAAGCGTGGAGGGGGACCCTCGCCATCTCCTACAATGAGCAGTTCTTC,CASSEAWRGTLAISYNEQFF
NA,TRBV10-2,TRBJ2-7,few,TGCGCCAGCAGTGTGGCGGGACGAAACTACGAGCAGTACTTC,CASSVAGRNYEQYF
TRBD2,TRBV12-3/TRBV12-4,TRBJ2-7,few,TGTGCCAGCAGTTTAGCGGGACTAGCGGCCGGGGGCCACGAGCAGTACTTC,CASSLAGLAAGGHEQYF
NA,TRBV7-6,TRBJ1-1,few,TGTGCCAGCAGCCCGCAACCGGGACCTTTAAAGGGAGGCACTGAAGCTTTCTTT,CASSPQPGPLKGGTEAFF
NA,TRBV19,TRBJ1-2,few,TGTGCCAGCGGCCCCCCGACCGGCTATGGCTACACCTTC,CASGPPTGYGYTF
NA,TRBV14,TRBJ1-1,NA,TGTGCCAGCAGCCGCACGTTGGGCACTGAAGCTTTCTTT,CASSRTLGTEAFF
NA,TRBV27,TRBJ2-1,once,TGTGCCAGCAGTTTAAACGGGTTTGTGGACAATGAGCAGTTCTTC,CASSLNGFVDNEQFF
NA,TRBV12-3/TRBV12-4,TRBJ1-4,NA,TGTGCCAGCAGTGCTAGTCGGCAGACCAATGAAAAACTGTTTTTT,CASSASRQTNEKLFF
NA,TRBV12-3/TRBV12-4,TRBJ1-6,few,TGTGCCTCAGGGGCCCCGGGACAATTAAATTCACCCCTCCACTTT,CASGAPGQLNSPLHF
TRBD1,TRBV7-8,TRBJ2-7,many,TGTGCCAGCAGCTTACCAGGGGGTCATAGGTACTTC,CASSLPGGHRYF
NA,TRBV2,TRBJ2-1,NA,TGTGCCAGCAGTGAATTGTGGGAGTGGGCCTATGATGAGCAGTTCTTC,CASSELWEWAYDEQFF
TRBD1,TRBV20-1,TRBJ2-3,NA,TGCAGTGCTAGAGACCCGGGACAGGGGCCAGATACGCAGTATTTT,CSARDPGQGPDTQYF
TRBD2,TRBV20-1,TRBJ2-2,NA,TGCAGTGCTCCTCTAGCGGGGGGCCTCACCGGGGAGCTGTTTTTT,CSAPLAGGLTGELFF
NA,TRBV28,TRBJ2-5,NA,TGTGCCAGCATGGGGGGGGCAGAGACCCAGTACTTC,CASMGGAETQYF
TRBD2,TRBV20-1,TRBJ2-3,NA,TGCAGTGCAACTAGCGGGGCTAGCACAGATACGCAGTATTTT,CSATSGASTDTQYF
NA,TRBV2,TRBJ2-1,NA,TGTGCCAGCAGCGTATTGTTGGATGGAGAGCAGTTCTTC,CASSVLLDGEQFF
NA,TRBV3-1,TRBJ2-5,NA,TGTGCCAGCAGCCAAAGGAGGCCTATGGAGACCCAGTACTTC,CASSQRRPMETQYF
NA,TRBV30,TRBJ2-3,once,TGTGCCTGGAGTAGGGGGGGTAGCGGTACAGATACGCAGTATTTT,CAWSRGGSGTDTQYF
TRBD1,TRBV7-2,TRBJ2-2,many,TGTGCCAGCAGCCAGCGGACAGGGGGAACCGGGGAGCTGTTTTTT,CASSQRTGGTGELFF
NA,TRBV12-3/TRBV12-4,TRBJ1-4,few,TGTGCCAGCAGTTCACGTCCCCAATCAACTAATGAAAAACTGTTTTTT,CASSSRPQSTNEKLFF
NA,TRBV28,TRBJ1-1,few,TGTGCCAGCATTAGTTATGAGAACACTGAAGCTTTCTTT,CASISYENTEAFF
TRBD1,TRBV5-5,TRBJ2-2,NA,TGTGCCAGCAGCCAGGACAGGGCGGACACCGGGGAGCTGTTTTTT,CASSQDRADTGELFF
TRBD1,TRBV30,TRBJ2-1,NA,TGTGCCTCCACGCAGGACAGGTGGCCTTCTACCGATGAGCAGTTCTTC,CASTQDRWPSTDEQFF
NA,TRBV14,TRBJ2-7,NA,TGTGCCAGCAGCCCTCGACTAGGACGGATCGGCGAGCAGTACTTC,CASSPRLGRIGEQYF
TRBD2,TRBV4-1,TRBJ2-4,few,TGCGCCAGCAGCCAAGATTCATTAGGGCCGGGGGGTATTCAGTACTTC,CASSQDSLGPGGIQYF
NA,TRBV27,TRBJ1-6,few,TGTGCCACTCGTCTTTTCGGGGGGAATTCACCCCTCCACTTT,CATRLFGGNSPLHF
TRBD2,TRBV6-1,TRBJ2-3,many,TGTGCCAGCACCCCCTCACGCGGGAGGGCCGACATGGGGCAGTATTTT,CASTPSRGRADMGQYF